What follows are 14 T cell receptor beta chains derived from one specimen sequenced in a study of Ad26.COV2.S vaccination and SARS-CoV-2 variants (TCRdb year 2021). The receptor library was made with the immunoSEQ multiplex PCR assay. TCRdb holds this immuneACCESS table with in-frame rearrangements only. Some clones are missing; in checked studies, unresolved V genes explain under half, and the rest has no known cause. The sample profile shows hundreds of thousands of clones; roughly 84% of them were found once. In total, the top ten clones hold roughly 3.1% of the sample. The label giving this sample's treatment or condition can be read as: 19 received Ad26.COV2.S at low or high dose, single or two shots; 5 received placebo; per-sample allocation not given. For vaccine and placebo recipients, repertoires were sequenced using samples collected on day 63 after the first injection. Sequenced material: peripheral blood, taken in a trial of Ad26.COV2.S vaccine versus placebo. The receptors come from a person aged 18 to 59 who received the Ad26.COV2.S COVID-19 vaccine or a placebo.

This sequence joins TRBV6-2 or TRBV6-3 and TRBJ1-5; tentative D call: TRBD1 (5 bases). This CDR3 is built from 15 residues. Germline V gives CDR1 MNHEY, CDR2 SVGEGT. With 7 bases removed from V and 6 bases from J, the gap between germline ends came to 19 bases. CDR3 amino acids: CASTYSGGPGQPQHF. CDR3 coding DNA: TGTGCCAGCACTTATAGTGGGGGTCCAGGTCAGCCCCAGCATTTT.

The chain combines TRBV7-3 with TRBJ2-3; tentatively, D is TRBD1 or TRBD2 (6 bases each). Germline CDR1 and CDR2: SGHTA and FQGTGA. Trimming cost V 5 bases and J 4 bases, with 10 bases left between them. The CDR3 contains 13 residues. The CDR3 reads CASSEGGSDTQYF. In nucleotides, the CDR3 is TGTGCCAGCAGCGAGGGGGGTTCAGATACGCAGTATTTT.

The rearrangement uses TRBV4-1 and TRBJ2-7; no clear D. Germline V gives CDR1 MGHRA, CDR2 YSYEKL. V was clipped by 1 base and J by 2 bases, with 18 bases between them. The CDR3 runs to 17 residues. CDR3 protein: CASSQVGVPEGTYEQYF. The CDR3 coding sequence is TGCGCCAGCAGCCAAGTTGGAGTCCCGGAAGGAACCTACGAGCAGTACTTC.

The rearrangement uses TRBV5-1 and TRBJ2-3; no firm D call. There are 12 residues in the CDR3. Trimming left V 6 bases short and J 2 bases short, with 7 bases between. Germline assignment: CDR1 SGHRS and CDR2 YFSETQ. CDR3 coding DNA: TGCGCCAGCAATGGCCCCACAGATACGCAGTATTTT. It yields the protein CASNGPTDTQYF.

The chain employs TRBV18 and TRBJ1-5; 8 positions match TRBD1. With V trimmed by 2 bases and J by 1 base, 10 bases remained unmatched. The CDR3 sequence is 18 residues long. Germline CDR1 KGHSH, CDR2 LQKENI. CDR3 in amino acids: CASSPKTGEAGSNQPQHF. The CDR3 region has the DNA TGTGCCAGCTCACCAAAGACAGGGGAGGCTGGAAGCAATCAGCCCCAGCATTTT.

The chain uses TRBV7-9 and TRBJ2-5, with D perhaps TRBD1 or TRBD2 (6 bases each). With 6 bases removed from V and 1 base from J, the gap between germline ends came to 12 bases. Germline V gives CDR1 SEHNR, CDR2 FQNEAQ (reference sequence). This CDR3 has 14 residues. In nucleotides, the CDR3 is TGTGCCAGCAGAAGGGGGGCCTCCCAAGAGACCCAGTACTTC. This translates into CASRRGASQETQYF.

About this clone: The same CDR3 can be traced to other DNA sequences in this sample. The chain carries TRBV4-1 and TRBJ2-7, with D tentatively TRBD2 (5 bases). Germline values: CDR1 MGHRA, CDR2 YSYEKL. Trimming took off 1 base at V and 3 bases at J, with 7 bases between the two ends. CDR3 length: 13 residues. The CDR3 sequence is CASSQAGSYEQYF. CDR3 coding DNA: TGCGCCAGCAGCCAAGCTGGGAGCTACGAGCAGTACTTC.

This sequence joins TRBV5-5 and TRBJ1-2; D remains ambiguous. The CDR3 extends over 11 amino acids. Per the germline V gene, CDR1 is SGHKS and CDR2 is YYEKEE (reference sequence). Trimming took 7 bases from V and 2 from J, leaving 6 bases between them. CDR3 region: CASARNYGYTF. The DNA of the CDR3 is TGTGCCAGCGCCAGGAACTATGGCTACACCTTC.

The CDR3 sequence is CASSFSVNTEAFF. In DNA form, the CDR3 reads TGTGCCAGCAGTTTTTCAGTGAACACTGAAGCTTTCTTT. V gene TRBV27 combines with J gene TRBJ1-1; no clear D gene. This CDR3 has 13 residues. Germline values: CDR1 MNHEY, CDR2 SMNVEV (reference sequence). The V gene lost 3 bases and the J gene lost 0 bases, with 5 bases spanning the gap.

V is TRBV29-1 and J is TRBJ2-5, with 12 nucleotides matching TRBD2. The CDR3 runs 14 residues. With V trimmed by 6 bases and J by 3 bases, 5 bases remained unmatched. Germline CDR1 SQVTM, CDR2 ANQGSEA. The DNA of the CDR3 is TGCAGCGTCGTTCTAGCGGGGGGGAAAGAGACCCAGTACTTC. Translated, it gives CSVVLAGGKETQYF.

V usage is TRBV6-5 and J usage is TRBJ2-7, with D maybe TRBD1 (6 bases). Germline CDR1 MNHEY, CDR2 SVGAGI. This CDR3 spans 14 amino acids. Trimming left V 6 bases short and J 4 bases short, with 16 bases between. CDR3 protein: CASRLQGAGYEQYF. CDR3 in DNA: TGTGCCAGCAGACTACAGGGCGCTGGATACGAGCAGTACTTC.

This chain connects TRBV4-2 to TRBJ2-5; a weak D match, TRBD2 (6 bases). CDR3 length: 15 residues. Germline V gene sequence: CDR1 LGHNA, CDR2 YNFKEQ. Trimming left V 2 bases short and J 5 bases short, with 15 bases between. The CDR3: CASSQPTSPAETQYF. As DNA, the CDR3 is TGTGCCAGCAGCCAACCTACTAGCCCCGCGGAGACCCAGTACTTC.

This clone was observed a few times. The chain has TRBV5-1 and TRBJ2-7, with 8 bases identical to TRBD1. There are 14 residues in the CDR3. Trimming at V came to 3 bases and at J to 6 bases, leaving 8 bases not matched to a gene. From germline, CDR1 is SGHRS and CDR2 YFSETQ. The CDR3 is CASSSQGAQVEQYF. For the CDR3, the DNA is TGCGCCAGCAGCTCGCAGGGGGCCCAGGTCGAGCAGTACTTC.

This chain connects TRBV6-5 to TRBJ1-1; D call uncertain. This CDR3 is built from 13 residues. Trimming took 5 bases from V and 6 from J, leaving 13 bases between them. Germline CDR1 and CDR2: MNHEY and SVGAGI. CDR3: CASSLRQGPEAFF. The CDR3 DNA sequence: TGTGCCAGCAGTCTTCGACAAGGGCCTGAAGCTTTCTTT.